A single sample is the source of the 32 T cell receptor beta chains below, sequenced in a study of T cell changes during pregnancy in multiple sclerosis. Only in-frame clones appear in the TCRdb table, and some are missing; sequencing was by immunoSEQ multiplex PCR. Of roughly 100,000 clones detected, 85% to 95% appear once; the ten largest clones hold 0.75% to 0.95%. Sequenced material: peripheral blood, taken after pregnancy. These receptor sequences come from a female donor with multiple sclerosis, enrolled in a pregnancy study.

This chain links TRBV5-1 with TRBJ1-2; tentative D call: TRBD1 (6 bases). The CDR3 has 13 amino acids. Germline assignment: CDR1 SGHRS and CDR2 YFSETQ. Between the trimmed V and J ends, which lost 0 bases and 8 bases, there was a span of 11 bases. CDR3 in DNA: TGCGCCAGCAGCTTGGCCGCGGGGGGCGGCTACACCTTC. This gives the protein CASSLAAGGGYTF.

The chain has TRBV7-8 and TRBJ2-1; D not resolved. The CDR3 extends over 12 amino acids. Germline V gene data show CDR1 as SGHVS and CDR2 as FQNEAQ. Trimming removed 5 bases at V and 10 bases at J, with 12 bases between. CDR3 in DNA: TGTGCCAGCAGCCCCATATTAACAGAGCAGTTCTTC. Its translation is CASSPILTEQFF.

The chain links TRBV1 to TRBJ2-2; the D call TRBD2 from the table was never checked on the DNA. TRBV1 has pseudogene status. The CDR3 is made up of 21 amino acids. CDR3: CTSSLPLEVLAGHIWAGELFF. The CDR3 DNA follows: TGCACCAGCAGCCTTCCGTTGGAGGTGCTAGCGGGTCACATCTGGGCCGGGGAGCTGTTTTTT.

This clone was seen a handful of times. The chain combines TRBV5-1 with TRBJ1-3; D is uncertain. CDR1 and CDR2 from the germline V gene are SGHRS and YFSETQ. CDR3 length equals 15 residues. Trimming cost V 1 base and J 0 bases, with 8 bases left between them. The CDR3 coding sequence is TGCGCCAGCAGCTTGTACGGAGTCTCTGGAAACACCATATATTTT. This encodes CASSLYGVSGNTIYF. The full variable domain, in which reference TRBV5-1 and TRBJ1-3 provide the parts outside the CDR3, is KAGVTQTPRYLIKTRGQQVTLSCSPISGHRSVSWYQQTPGQGLQFLFEYFSETQRNKGNFPGRFSGRQFSNSRSEMNVSTLELGDSALYLCASSLYGVSGNTIYFGEGSWLTVV.

This sequence joins TRBV6-1 and TRBJ2-7, with 7 bases that match TRBD1. Germline loops: CDR1 MNHNS, CDR2 SASEGT. V lost 5 bases, J lost 1 base, and 8 bases stayed unmatched. The CDR3 contains 15 residues. The CDR3 loop reads CASSIPRDRSYEQYF. The DNA of the CDR3 is TGTGCCAGCAGTATTCCCCGGGACAGATCCTACGAGCAGTACTTC.

The gene calls are TRBV27 and TRBJ1-1; D unresolved. The CDR3 consists of 14 residues. Germline V lookup: CDR1 MNHEY, CDR2 SMNVEV (reference sequence). With 5 bases removed from V and 8 bases from J, the gap between germline ends came to 18 bases. CDR3 coding DNA: TGTGCCAGCAGTCCCAACCGGGATCGGGGAGAAGCTTTCTTT. Translation: CASSPNRDRGEAFF.

The chain recombines TRBV7-9 with TRBJ2-5; 7 nucleotides agree with TRBD1. The trim removed 0 bases at V and 2 bases at J, leaving 6 bases unmatched. CDR3 length: 16 residues. Per germline, CDR1 SEHNR and CDR2 FQNEAQ (reference sequence). CDR3 bases: TGTGCCAGCAGCTTAGCCAGGGGGATTAAACAAGAGACCCAGTACTTC. This encodes CASSLARGIKQETQYF.

V and J are TRBV6-5 and TRBJ2-1, with 11 bases fitting TRBD2. The CDR3 length is 15 residues. The V and J ends lost 5 bases and 1 base, in that order; junction bases with no gene match: 1. Germline CDR1 MNHEY, CDR2 SVGAGI. The CDR3 region is CASSIAGGSYNEQFF. CDR3 coding DNA: TGTGCCAGCAGTATAGCGGGAGGGTCCTACAATGAGCAGTTCTTC.

V and J are TRBV4-1 and TRBJ1-1, with unresolved D. The CDR3 contains 15 residues. The V gene lost 0 bases and the J gene lost 4 bases, with 12 bases spanning the gap. Germline V gene data show CDR1 as MGHRA and CDR2 as YSYEKL. The CDR3 here is CASSQDQRSGTEAFF. DNA for the CDR3: TGCGCCAGCAGCCAAGATCAAAGGAGTGGCACTGAAGCTTTCTTT.

The V and J genes are TRBV5-1 and TRBJ2-1; 7 nucleotides align to TRBD2. The length of the CDR3 is 17 residues. Germline V lookup: CDR1 SGHRS, CDR2 YFSETQ. Losses at the gene ends were 3 bases for V and 2 bases for J; bases not matched to a gene: 11. This CDR3 is CASSYVPGLGAYNEQFF. DNA of the CDR3: TGCGCCAGCAGCTACGTCCCCGGACTAGGAGCCTACAATGAGCAGTTCTTC.

CDR3 in amino acids: CASSPWEGQGNQPQHF. The CDR3 DNA is TGTGCCAGCAGCCCTTGGGAGGGACAGGGCAATCAGCCCCAGCATTTT. The chain employs TRBV28 and TRBJ1-5; TRBD1 aligns across 8 bases. The germline V gene encodes CDR1 MDHEN and CDR2 SYDVKM. V dropped 6 bases and J dropped 2; count of bases not matched to a gene: 9. CDR3 size: 16 residues.

The J gene is TRBJ2-7, the V gene TRBV5-4, with TRBD2 as a possible D gene (6 bases). Trimming cost V 1 base and J 3 bases, with 14 bases left between them. The CDR3 length is 15 residues. Per the germline V gene, CDR1 is SGHNT and CDR2 is YYREEE (reference sequence). CDR3 bases: TGTGCCAGCAGCTTGCGGGGGTATAAGGACTACGAGCAGTACTTC. As protein: CASSLRGYKDYEQYF.

The chain carries TRBV29-1 and TRBJ1-1, with a tentative D call TRBD1 (6 bases). The V end lost 8 bases, the J end lost 1 base, and 11 bases lay between the germline ends. The CDR3 totals 12 residues. The V gene's germline CDR1 is SQVTM and CDR2 ANQGSEA. The CDR3 here is CSSRTANTEAFF. The CDR3 bases are TGCAGCTCCCGGACAGCGAACACTGAAGCTTTCTTT.

The rearrangement links TRBV2 to TRBJ2-3; 12 positions match TRBD2. J lost 4 bases, V lost 1 base, and 3 bases had no gene match. In germline, CDR1 is SNHLY, CDR2 FYNNEI. The CDR3 sequence is 16 residues long. CDR3 sequence: CASSEGLAGGSDTQYF. The CDR3 DNA follows: TGTGCCAGCAGTGAAGGGCTAGCGGGAGGGTCAGATACGCAGTATTTT.

This clone was observed a few times. V is TRBV14 and J is TRBJ1-1; D not certain. The CDR3 runs 15 residues. The V and J ends lost 0 bases and 1 base respectively, with 9 bases between them. The germline gives CDR1 SGHDN, CDR2 FVKESK. CDR3 nucleotide sequence: TGTGCCAGCAGCCAAGAGAGGCTCAGGAACACTGAAGCTTTCTTT. It codes for CASSQERLRNTEAFF. Drawing the rest from reference TRBV14 and TRBJ1-1, the complete variable domain is EAGVTQFPSHSVIEKGQTVTLRCDPISGHDNLYWYRRVMGKEIKFLLHFVKESKQDESGMPNNRFLAERTGGTYSTLKVQPAELEDSGVYFCASSQERLRNTEAFFGQGTRLTVV.

This chain links TRBV18 with TRBJ1-2; a weak D match, TRBD1 (5 bases). Per germline, CDR1 KGHSH and CDR2 LQKENI. The CDR3 consists of 14 residues. The V end lost 3 bases, the J end lost 8 bases, and 16 bases lay between the germline ends. The CDR3 here is CASSPLMGPEGYTF. For the CDR3, the DNA is TGTGCCAGCTCACCGCTCATGGGGCCAGAAGGCTACACCTTC.

The chain is built from TRBV7-8 and TRBJ2-7; no reliable D call. This CDR3 contains 13 residues. The ends were cut back, 0 bases at V and 2 bases at J, with 5 bases in the middle. Per the germline V gene, CDR1 is SGHVS and CDR2 is FQNEAQ. In DNA form, the CDR3 reads TGTGCCAGCAGCTTAGCTTCCACCTACGAGCAGTACTTC. Encoded protein: CASSLASTYEQYF. The complete variable domain, with remaining parts taken from reference TRBV7-8 and TRBJ2-7, reads GAGVSQSPRYKVAKRGQDVALRCDPISGHVSLFWYQQALGQGPEFLTYFQNEAQLDKSGLPSDRFFAERPEGSVSTLKIQRTQQEDSAVYLCASSLASTYEQYFGPGTRLTVT.

The chain is built from TRBV29-1 and TRBJ2-1; D might be TRBD1 (5 bases). CDR3 size: 15 residues. Germline lookup yields CDR1 SQVTM and CDR2 ANQGSEA. Trimming shortened V by 6 bases and J by 0 bases, and 15 bases separated the two germline ends. The CDR3 DNA sequence: TGCAGCGTCTCAAATAGACAGAGCTCCTACAATGAGCAGTTCTTC. Its translation is CSVSNRQSSYNEQFF.

This clone was recorded only once. This sequence joins TRBV28 and TRBJ2-1; 7 nucleotides agree with TRBD1. Germline CDR1 and CDR2: MDHEN and SYDVKM. V gave up 1 base and J gave up 6 bases; unmatched junction bases: 6. This CDR3 comprises 15 residues. CDR3: CASSLSRGLINEQFF. For the CDR3, the DNA is TGTGCCAGCAGTTTATCTAGGGGGCTAATCAATGAGCAGTTCTTC.

This chain connects TRBV19 to TRBJ2-1, with D perhaps TRBD1 (6 bases). This CDR3 contains 12 residues. Germline loops: CDR1 LNHDA, CDR2 SQIVND (reference sequence). Trimming removed 7 bases from V and 6 bases from J, with 10 bases in between. CDR3 nucleotides: TGTGCCAGTACTACAGGGTCCAATGAGCAGTTCTTC. Protein: CASTTGSNEQFF.

This clone has a single count. V gene TRBV6-5 combines with J gene TRBJ1-2, with a tentative D call TRBD1 (5 bases). V was cut by 4 bases and J by 4 bases, with 7 bases left in between. Germline V gene lookup returns CDR1 MNHEY and CDR2 SVGAGI. The CDR3 contains 12 residues. The CDR3 spells CASSFQGYGYTF. In DNA form, the CDR3 reads TGTGCCAGCAGTTTCCAGGGCTATGGCTACACCTTC.

In its sample, this clone was seen once. This rearrangement joins TRBV28 to TRBJ2-1, with 8 bases identical to TRBD1. The germline gives CDR1 MDHEN, CDR2 SYDVKM. Germline trimming cut 4 bases from V and 3 bases from J; bases unmatched to any gene: 5. CDR3 length: 15 amino acids. CDR3 sequence (DNA): TGTGCCAGCAGTTCCCCGGGACAGGACTACAATGAGCAGTTCTTC. Its translation: CASSSPGQDYNEQFF.

V is TRBV12-5 and J is TRBJ1-4; D perhaps matches TRBD1 (6 bases). This CDR3 spans 13 amino acids. Germline V gives CDR1 LGHNT, CDR2 FRNRAP. The V and J ends lost 7 bases and 7 bases respectively, with 13 bases between them. The CDR3 DNA sequence: TGTGCTAGTGTTCCGGACAGTCGTGAAAAACTGTTTTTT. As protein: CASVPDSREKLFF.

This clone was seen a few times. The rearrangement uses TRBV5-5 and TRBJ2-2; the match to TRBD2 covers 7 bases. Germline CDR1 reads SGHKS; CDR2 reads YYEKEE (reference sequence). With 3 bases clipped from V and 4 bases from J, the junction kept 3 bases outside the gene matches. The CDR3 runs 14 residues. CDR3 protein: CASSSTSFTGELFF. The CDR3 coding sequence is TGTGCCAGCAGCTCGACTAGCTTCACCGGGGAGCTGTTTTTT.

The rearrangement links TRBV18 to TRBJ2-3, with a possible D match to TRBD2 (6 bases). Per the germline V gene, CDR1 is KGHSH and CDR2 is LQKENI. Trimming removed 6 bases at V and 1 base at J, with 11 bases between. The length of the CDR3 is 14 residues. CDR3 coding DNA: TGTGCCAGCTCCAGCTCGGGGGGCACAGATACGCAGTATTTT. Translated: CASSSSGGTDTQYF.

This clone was found many times. This chain uses TRBV27 with TRBJ1-2, with D maybe TRBD1 (5 bases). V lost 4 bases and J 1 base, leaving 7 bases between the germline ends. CDR3 length: 13 residues. CDR1 and CDR2 (germline): MNHEY, SMNVEV (reference sequence). The CDR3 DNA reads as TGTGCCAGCAGTTCCAGGGATAACTATGGCTACACCTTC. Its protein is CASSSRDNYGYTF.

The rearrangement links TRBV7-2 to TRBJ1-2, with D possibly TRBD1 on 6 matching bases. Germline loops: CDR1 SGHTA, CDR2 FQGNSA. V lost 0 bases and J 4 bases, leaving 6 bases between the germline ends. There are 13 residues in the CDR3. CDR3 residues: CASSLARGYGYTF. The CDR3, as DNA: TGTGCCAGCAGCTTAGCCAGGGGCTATGGCTACACCTTC.

The chain couples TRBV4-3 to TRBJ2-3, with 7 bases aligning to TRBD2. Germline CDR1 reads LGHNA; CDR2 reads YSLEER. The CDR3 runs to 17 residues. V trimming: 0 bases; J trimming: 2 bases; junction bases outside the gene matches: 8. The CDR3 sequence is CASSQEGSGDYTDTQYF. As DNA, the CDR3 is TGCGCCAGCAGCCAAGAGGGGAGCGGGGACTACACAGATACGCAGTATTTT.

This chain joins TRBV2 and TRBJ2-4; 7 bases map to TRBD1. After removal of 6 bases from V and 4 bases from J, the junction contained 6 bases not matched to a gene. The V gene's germline CDR1 is SNHLY and CDR2 FYNNEI. The CDR3 is 14 amino acids. CDR3 DNA sequence: TGTGCCAGCAGAGCGGAGACAGGGAAAAACATTCAGTACTTC. Amino acids: CASRAETGKNIQYF.

The chain combines TRBV12-5 with TRBJ1-2; D is unclear. The CDR3 spans 15 residues. Trimming cost V 5 bases and J 0 bases, with 13 bases left between them. Germline CDR1 reads LGHNT; CDR2 reads FRNRAP. The CDR3: CASGASSVPNYGYTF. CDR3 DNA sequence: TGTGCTAGTGGTGCCAGTTCCGTGCCTAACTATGGCTACACCTTC.

The V gene is TRBV9, the J gene TRBJ2-3; D is possibly TRBD2 (5 bases). Germline values: CDR1 SGDLS, CDR2 YYNGEE. Trimming shortened V by 0 bases and J by 4 bases, and 6 bases separated the two germline ends. The CDR3 length is 13 residues. The CDR3 reads CASSVASPDTQYF. As DNA, the CDR3 is TGTGCCAGCAGCGTAGCTAGCCCAGATACGCAGTATTTT. Filled out from reference TRBV9 and TRBJ2-3, the complete variable domain reads DSGVTQTPKHLITATGQRVTLRCSPRSGDLSVYWYQQSLDQGLQFLIQYYNGEERAKGNILERFSAQQFPDLHSELNLSSLELGDSALYFCASSVASPDTQYFGPGTRLTVL.

The gene calls are TRBV19 and TRBJ2-7; D perhaps matches TRBD2 (6 bases). Germline CDR1 is LNHDA and CDR2 is SQIVND (reference sequence). The length of the CDR3 is 12 residues. V shed 5 bases and J shed 4 bases, with 9 bases lying between them. Here the CDR3 DNA reads TGTGCCAGTAGTGCGGGGCTGTACGAGCAGTACTTC. Translated, it gives CASSAGLYEQYF.